The clone carrying this TCR beta chain is judged medium-sized. This sample is drawn from a study of OX40 agonist ivuxolimab in advanced cancers. V dropped 2 bases and J dropped 7 bases, with 9 bases sitting between them. Germline CDR1 reads MDHEN; CDR2 reads SYDVKM. The CDR3 loop spans 12 amino acids. Profiled with immunoSEQ multiplex PCR; TCRdb holds only in-frame clones, not every one. The sample contains 30,000 to 40,000 clones, roughly 91% of which appear only once. The specimen was CD4+ or CD8+ T cells sorted from blood, collected in a trial of the OX40 agonist ivuxolimab. The sequence came from an adult with an advanced solid tumor such as melanoma, head and neck, liver or kidney cancer. V and J are TRBV28 and TRBJ2-7, with D hard to call. CDR3 in amino acids: CASSLTALEQYF. CDR3 sequence (DNA): TGTGCCAGCAGTTTAACAGCCCTAGAGCAGTACTTC.